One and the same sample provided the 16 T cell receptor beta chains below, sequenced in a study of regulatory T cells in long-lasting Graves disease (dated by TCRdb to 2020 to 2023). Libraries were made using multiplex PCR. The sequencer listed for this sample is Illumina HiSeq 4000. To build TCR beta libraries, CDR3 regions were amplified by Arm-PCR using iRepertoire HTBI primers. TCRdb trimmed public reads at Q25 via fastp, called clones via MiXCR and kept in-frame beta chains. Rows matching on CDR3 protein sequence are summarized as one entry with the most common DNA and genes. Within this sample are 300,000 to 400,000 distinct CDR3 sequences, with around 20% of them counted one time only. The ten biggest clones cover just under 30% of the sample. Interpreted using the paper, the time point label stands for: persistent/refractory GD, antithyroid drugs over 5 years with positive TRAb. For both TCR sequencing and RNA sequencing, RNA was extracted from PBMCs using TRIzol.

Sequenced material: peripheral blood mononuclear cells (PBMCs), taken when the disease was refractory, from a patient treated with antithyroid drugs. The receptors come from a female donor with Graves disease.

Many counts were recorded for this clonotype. CDR3 in amino acids: CASSLTSLAGSGEQYF. The CDR3 bases are TGTGCCAGCAGCTTAACGAGCCTAGCGGGATCGGGGGAGCAGTACTTC. This chain connects TRBV7-3 to TRBJ2-7; 9 nucleotides align to TRBD2. The germline V gene encodes CDR1 SGHTA and CDR2 FQGTGA. CDR3 length: 16 residues. With V trimmed by 0 bases and J by 7 bases, 10 bases remained unmatched.

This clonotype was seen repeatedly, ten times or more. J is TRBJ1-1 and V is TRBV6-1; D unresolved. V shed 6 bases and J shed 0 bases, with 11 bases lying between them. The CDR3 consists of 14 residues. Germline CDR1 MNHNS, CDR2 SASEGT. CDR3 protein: CASSSFQLNTEAFF. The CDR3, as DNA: TGTGCCAGCAGCTCATTCCAGTTGAACACTGAAGCTTTCTTT.

CDR3 in amino acids: CASSRGQGLLNTGELFF. Here the CDR3 DNA reads TGTGCCAGCAGCAGGGGACAGGGCCTCCTGAACACCGGGGAGCTGTTTTTT. The V and J genes are TRBV12-3 or TRBV12-4 and TRBJ2-2; 9 bases align to TRBD1. This CDR3 spans 17 amino acids. With V trimmed by 6 bases and J by 1 base, 9 bases remained unmatched.

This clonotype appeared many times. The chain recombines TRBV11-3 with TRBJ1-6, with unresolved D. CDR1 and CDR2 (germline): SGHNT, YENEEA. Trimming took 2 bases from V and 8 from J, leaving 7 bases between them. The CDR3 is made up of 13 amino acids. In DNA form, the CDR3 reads TGTGCCAGCAGCTTACCCGGGGATTCACCCCTCCACTTT. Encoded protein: CASSLPGDSPLHF.

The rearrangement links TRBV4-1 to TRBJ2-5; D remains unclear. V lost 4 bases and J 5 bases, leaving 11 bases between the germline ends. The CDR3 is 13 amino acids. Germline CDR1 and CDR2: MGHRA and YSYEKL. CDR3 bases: TGCGCCAGCAGCCGGCAGGTAGTTGAGACCCAGTACTTC. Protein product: CASSRQVVETQYF.

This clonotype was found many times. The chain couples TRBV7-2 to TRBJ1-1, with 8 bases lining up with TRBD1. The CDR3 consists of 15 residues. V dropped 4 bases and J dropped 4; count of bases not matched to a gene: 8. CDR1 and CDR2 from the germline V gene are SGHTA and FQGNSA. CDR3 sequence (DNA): TGTGCCAGCAGCTCATTCAGGGGGCCTGGCACTGAAGCTTTCTTT. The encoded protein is CASSSFRGPGTEAFF. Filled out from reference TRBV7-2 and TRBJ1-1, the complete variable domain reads GAGVSQSPSNKVTEKGKDVELRCDPISGHTALYWYRQSLGQGLEFLIYFQGNSAPDKSGLPSDRFSAERTGGSVSTLTIQRTQQEDSAVYLCASSSFRGPGTEAFFGQGTRLTVV.

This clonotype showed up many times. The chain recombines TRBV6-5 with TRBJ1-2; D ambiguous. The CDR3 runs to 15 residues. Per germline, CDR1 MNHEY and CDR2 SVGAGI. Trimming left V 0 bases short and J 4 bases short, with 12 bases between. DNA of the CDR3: TGTGCCAGCAGTTACTCGGGCGGCCCGAGCTATGGCTACACCTTC. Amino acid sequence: CASSYSGGPSYGYTF.

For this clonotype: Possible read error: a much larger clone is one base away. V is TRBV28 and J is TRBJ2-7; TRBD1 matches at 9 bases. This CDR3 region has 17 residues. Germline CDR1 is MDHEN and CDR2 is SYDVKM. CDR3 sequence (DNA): TGTACCAGCAGTTTAACGGGACAGGGCTATTTCTCCTACGAGCAGTACTTC. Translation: CTSSLTGQGYFSYEQYF.

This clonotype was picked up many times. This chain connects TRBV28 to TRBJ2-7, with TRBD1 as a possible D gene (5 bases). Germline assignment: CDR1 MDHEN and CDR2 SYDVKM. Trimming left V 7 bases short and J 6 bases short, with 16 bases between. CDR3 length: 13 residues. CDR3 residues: CASIRVPTGEQYF. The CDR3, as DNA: TGTGCCAGCATCAGGGTTCCTACTGGCGAGCAGTACTTC.

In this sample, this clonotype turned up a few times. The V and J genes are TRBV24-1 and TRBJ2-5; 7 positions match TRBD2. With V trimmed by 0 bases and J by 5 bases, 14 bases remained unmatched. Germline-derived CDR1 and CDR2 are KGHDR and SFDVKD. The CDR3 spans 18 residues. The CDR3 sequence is CATSDLRGRGPIGETQYF. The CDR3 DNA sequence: TGTGCCACCAGTGATTTGCGTGGGAGGGGCCCCATAGGGGAGACCCAGTACTTC.

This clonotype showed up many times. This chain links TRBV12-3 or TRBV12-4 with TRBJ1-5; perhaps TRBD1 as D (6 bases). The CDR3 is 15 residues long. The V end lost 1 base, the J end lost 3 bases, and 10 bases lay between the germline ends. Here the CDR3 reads CASSLGRQVNQPQHF. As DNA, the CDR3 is TGTGCCAGCAGTTTAGGCCGACAGGTCAATCAGCCCCAGCATTTT.

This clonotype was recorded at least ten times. The CDR3 is CASSLGFGQPTDTQYF. DNA of the CDR3: TGTGCCAGCAGCTTAGGATTCGGACAGCCCACAGATACGCAGTATTTT. This chain uses TRBV11-3 with TRBJ2-3; tentative D call: TRBD1 (6 bases). The CDR3 is made up of 16 amino acids. The V end lost 1 base, the J end lost 2 bases, and 13 bases lay between the germline ends. Germline-derived CDR1 and CDR2 are SGHNT and YENEEA. The whole variable domain, remainder taken from reference TRBV11-3 and TRBJ2-3, is EAGVVQSPRYKIIEKKQPVAFWCNPISGHNTLYWYLQNLGQGPELLIRYENEEAVDDSQLPKDRFSAERLKGVDSTLKIQPAELGDSAVYLCASSLGFGQPTDTQYFGPGTRLTVL.

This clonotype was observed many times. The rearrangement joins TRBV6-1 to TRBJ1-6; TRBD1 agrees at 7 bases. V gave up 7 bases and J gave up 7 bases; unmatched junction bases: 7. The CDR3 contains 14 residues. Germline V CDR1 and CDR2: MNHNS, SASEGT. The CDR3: CASTPRGENSPLHF. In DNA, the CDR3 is TGTGCCAGCACCCCCAGGGGGGAGAATTCACCCCTCCACTTT.

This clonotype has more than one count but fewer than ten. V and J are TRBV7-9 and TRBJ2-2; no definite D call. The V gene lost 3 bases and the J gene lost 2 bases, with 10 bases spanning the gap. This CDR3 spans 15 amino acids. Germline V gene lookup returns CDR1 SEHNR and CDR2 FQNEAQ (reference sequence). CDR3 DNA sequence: TGTGCCAGCAGCTTTTCCACGCTTAACACCGGGGAGCTGTTTTTT. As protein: CASSFSTLNTGELFF.

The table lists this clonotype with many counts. In nucleotides, the CDR3 is TGTGCCATCAGTGAGTCCGGGGACAGGCTTGACTATGGCTACACCTTC. Translated, it gives CAISESGDRLDYGYTF. This sequence joins TRBV10-3 and TRBJ1-2; TRBD1 aligns across 8 bases. The V gene end was trimmed by 0 bases and the J gene end by 3 bases; junction bases not matched to a gene: 6. The germline CDR1 and CDR2 sequences are ENHRY and SYGVKD. This CDR3 has 16 amino acids.

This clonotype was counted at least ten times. The CDR3 bases are TGTGCCAGCAGTTTAGGGACTAGCGGGACAGGAAGCTACGAGCAGTACTTC. Translated, it gives CASSLGTSGTGSYEQYF. The V call is TRBV27, the J call TRBJ2-7, with 13 positions matching TRBD2. Germline CDR1 and CDR2: MNHEY and SMNVEV (reference sequence). V was clipped by 2 bases and J by 3 bases; unmatched bases: 7. The length of the CDR3 is 17 residues.